This T cell receptor (beta chain) was observed in a study of T cells in tuberculosis. Study summary: Blood was taken before or within 7 days of anti-tuberculosis therapy. Study observations and caveats: Smaller alpha distances in active tuberculosis partly reflected shorter CDR3-alpha lengths.

This clone occurred once. Its antigen is not known. The data were produced by immunoSEQ multiplex PCR, yet TCRdb's version contains in-frame clones alone and is incomplete. The sample yields more than 20,000 clones, approximately 85% seen once. Time point defined: new active TB diagnosis, blood taken before or within 7 days of starting treatment. Trimming pared 2 bases from V and 8 bases from J, leaving 15 bases between. The length of the CDR3 is 14 residues. Germline V gene data show CDR1 as MDHEN and CDR2 as SYDVKM. The sequence was collected from an adult with tuberculosis. The chain is built from TRBV28 and TRBJ1-1; no reliable D call. Specimen: PBMCs, collected at tuberculosis diagnosis. Here the CDR3 DNA reads TGTGCCAGCAGTTTACCCCAGGACTGGGCAGAAGCTTTCTTT. Its translation is CASSLPQDWAEAFF.